Below, one T cell receptor (beta chain) is given with its context. The antigen is unknown. Germline loops: CDR1 LNHNV, CDR2 YYDKDF (reference sequence). The CDR3 loop spans 15 amino acids. V was shortened by 8 bases and J by 3 bases, with 18 bases between the two germline ends. Libraries were prepared by immunoSEQ multiplex PCR; TCRdb keeps only in-frame clonotypes and omits some of them. The data show roughly 400,000 clones, 89% seen once. This sample is part of a study of Ad26.COV2.S vaccination and SARS-CoV-2 variants. On the study more broadly: The trial was COV1001 and the donor's arm was Ad26.COV2.S.

Study conclusions and caveats: It was vaccine recipients, not placebo recipients, who had the higher spike-specific TCR breadth.

Treatment specified: some 20 received Ad26.COV2.S at low or high dose, single or two shots; 5 received placebo; per-sample allocation not given. The samples were gathered on day 63 after the first injection of vaccine or placebo. This receptor was obtained from a person aged 18-60 years who received the Ad26.COV2.S COVID-19 vaccine or a placebo. The rearrangement links TRBV15 to TRBJ2-3, with no clear D. Sequences were derived from peripheral blood, sampled in a trial of Ad26.COV2.S vaccine versus placebo. CDR3 coding DNA: TGTGCCACCGGTTCTGGGGATCTCTTTACAGATACGCAGTATTTT. Translating gives CATGSGDLFTDTQYF.